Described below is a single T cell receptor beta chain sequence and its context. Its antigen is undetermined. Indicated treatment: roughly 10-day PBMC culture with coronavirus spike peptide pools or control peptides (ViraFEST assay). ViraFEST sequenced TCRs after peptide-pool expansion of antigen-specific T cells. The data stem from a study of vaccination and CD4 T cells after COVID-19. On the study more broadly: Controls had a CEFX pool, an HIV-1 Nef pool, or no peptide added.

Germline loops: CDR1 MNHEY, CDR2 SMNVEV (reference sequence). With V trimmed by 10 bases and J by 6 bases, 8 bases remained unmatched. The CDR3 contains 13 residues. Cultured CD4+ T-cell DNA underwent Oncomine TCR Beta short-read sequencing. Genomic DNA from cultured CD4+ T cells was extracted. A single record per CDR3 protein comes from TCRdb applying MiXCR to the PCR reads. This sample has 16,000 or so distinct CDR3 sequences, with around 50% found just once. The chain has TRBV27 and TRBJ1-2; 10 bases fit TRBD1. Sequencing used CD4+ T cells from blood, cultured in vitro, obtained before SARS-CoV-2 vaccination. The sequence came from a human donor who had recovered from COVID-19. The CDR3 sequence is CATRDRGRNGYTF. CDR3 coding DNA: TGTGCCACCAGGGACAGGGGACGTAATGGCTACACCTTC.